Each of the 26 T cell receptor beta chains below was sequenced from the same sample in a study of T cells after yellow fever vaccination (dated by TCRdb to between 2019 and 2020). The label giving this sample's treatment or condition can be read as: live attenuated yellow fever vaccine strain. The library was built by means of 5' RACE. TCRdb names Illumina HiSeq 2500 as the instrument used. Using fastp at Q25 and MiXCR, TCRdb reprocessed the public reads and kept productive beta chains. All rows with the same CDR3 protein become a single entry with the most common DNA and genes. The sample yields more than 3,500 distinct CDR3 sequences; about 8% were counted once. Around 66% of the sample belongs to the ten largest clones. Specimen: PBMCs, either bulk or a sorted T-cell subset (CD4+, CD8+, memory, or dextramer-sorted; not recorded which), collected around 45 days after the first yellow fever vaccination. The receptors here all came from a man younger than 35 who received the YFV17D yellow fever vaccine.

The chain carries TRBV23-1 and TRBJ2-3; D unresolved. TRBV23-1 is flagged as an ORF with uncertain function. The CDR3 consists of 13 residues. V dropped 2 bases and J dropped 3 bases, with 6 bases sitting between them. CDR3 nucleotides: TGCGCCAGCAGTCAAGCACAGACAGATACGCAGTATTTT. Protein sequence: CASSQAQTDTQYF.

This clonotype is classed as medium-sized. V is TRBV5-1 and J is TRBJ2-5; 12 bases are a match to TRBD2. The trim removed 5 bases at V and 0 bases at J, leaving 5 bases unmatched. The CDR3 consists of 16 residues. CDR1 SGHRS and CDR2 YFSETQ come from the germline V gene. CDR3 bases: TGCGCCAGCAGTCCTGGACTAGCGGGGTACCAAGAGACCCAGTACTTC. It encodes CASSPGLAGYQETQYF.

This clonotype was seen ten or more times. This chain uses TRBV6-5 with TRBJ2-2; no clear D. Germline lookup yields CDR1 MNHEY and CDR2 SVGAGI. CDR3 length: 17 amino acids. V shed 5 bases and J shed 4 bases, with 20 bases lying between them. The CDR3 is CASSPVTAQGGTGELFF. DNA for the CDR3: TGTGCCAGCAGTCCTGTAACAGCTCAAGGTGGCACCGGGGAGCTGTTTTTT.

This clonotype appeared many times. V is TRBV5-4 and J is TRBJ2-7; TRBD1 matches 8 bases. The V gene end was trimmed by 0 bases and the J gene end by 2 bases; junction bases not matched to a gene: 7. Germline CDR1 is SGHNT and CDR2 is YYREEE (reference sequence). The CDR3 loop spans 16 amino acids. CDR3 nucleotide sequence: TGTGCCAGCAGCTTGGTGGGGACAGGACGTACCTACGAGCAGTACTTC. Encoded protein: CASSLVGTGRTYEQYF.

The chain links TRBV12-3 or TRBV12-4 to TRBJ2-7; D remains ambiguous. Between the trimmed V and J ends, which lost 2 bases and 2 bases, there was a span of 7 bases. The CDR3 is 13 residues long. CDR3 DNA: TGTGCCAGCAGTTTAAAGACACCCTACGAGCAGTACTTC. This codes for CASSLKTPYEQYF.

This clonotype was observed many times. The chain is built from TRBV20-1 and TRBJ2-7, with a possible D match to TRBD2 (5 bases). V shed 6 bases and J shed 2 bases, with 17 bases lying between them. The CDR3 is 14 residues long. Germline CDR1 reads DFQATT; CDR2 reads SNEGSKA (reference sequence). CDR3 loop: CSAFRPDGTYEQYV. CDR3 in DNA: TGCAGTGCCTTCCGTCCGGACGGGACCTACGAGCAGTACGTC.

Ten or more counts support this clonotype. The chain combines TRBV30 with TRBJ2-1; tentatively, D is TRBD1 or TRBD2 (5 bases each). Germline CDR1 reads GTSNPN; CDR2 reads SVGIG (reference sequence). The CDR3 runs 13 residues. Between the trimmed V and J ends, which lost 5 bases and 7 bases, there was a span of 15 bases. CDR3 region: CAWEAAWGNEQFF. The DNA of the CDR3 is TGTGCCTGGGAGGCAGCCTGGGGGAATGAGCAGTTCTTC.

Many counts were recorded for this clonotype. The chain carries TRBV12-3 or TRBV12-4 and TRBJ1-1; perhaps TRBD1 as D (5 bases). The V end was cut by 6 bases, the J end by 3 bases, with 8 bases between. CDR3 length equals 12 residues. As DNA, the CDR3 is TGTGCCAGCAGATGGGGGTACACTGAAGCTTTCTTT. Translating it yields CASRWGYTEAFF.

This clonotype occurred many times. The chain couples TRBV10-3 to TRBJ2-3; 11 bases match TRBD2. This CDR3 spans 15 amino acids. V shed 10 bases, J shed 7 bases, and the junction held 13 bases outside the gene matches. Germline V CDR1 and CDR2: ENHRY, SYGVKD. The CDR3 sequence is CATRLAGRPTNTQYF. DNA for the CDR3: TGTGCCACTCGACTAGCGGGGAGACCCACGAATACGCAGTATTTT.

At least ten counts were recorded for this clonotype. The J gene is TRBJ2-5, the V gene TRBV27; perhaps TRBD2 as D (6 bases). Germline values: CDR1 MNHEY, CDR2 SMNVEV (reference sequence). The V end lost 3 bases, the J end lost 2 bases, and 13 bases lay between the germline ends. This CDR3 contains 15 residues. The CDR3 region has the DNA TGTGCCAGCAGTTTTACTCGGGGGTCGCAAGAGACCCAGTACTTC. This sequence encodes CASSFTRGSQETQYF.

This clonotype came up many times. The chain employs TRBV7-6 and TRBJ2-1; the D gene is possibly TRBD1 (5 bases). V was clipped by 1 base and J by 8 bases, with 9 bases between them. Germline V CDR1 and CDR2: SGHVS, FNYEAQ. This CDR3 has 13 residues. CDR3 nucleotide sequence: TGTGCCAGCAGCTTAGAATCAGGGCATGAGCAGTTCTTC. Residues: CASSLESGHEQFF.

This clonotype was seen many times. V and J are TRBV6-2 or TRBV6-3 and TRBJ2-5, with 12 bases matching TRBD2. This CDR3 has 15 residues. Germline V lookup: CDR1 MNHEY, CDR2 SVGEGT. With V trimmed by 4 bases and J by 5 bases, 5 bases remained unmatched. The CDR3 protein is CASSSSGGAGETQYF. As DNA, the CDR3 is TGTGCCAGCAGTTCTAGCGGGGGGGCCGGTGAGACCCAGTACTTC.

This clonotype was seen many times. The J gene is TRBJ1-4, the V gene TRBV7-3; D ambiguous. CDR1 is SGHTA and CDR2 is FQGTGA in the germline V gene. V dropped 7 bases and J dropped 10 bases, with 22 bases sitting between them. The CDR3 is made up of 15 amino acids. CDR3 nucleotide sequence: TGTGCCAGCACCTACGAGGACTTTCGGAAGGGAAAACTGTTTTTT. It codes for CASTYEDFRKGKLFF.

This clonotype has ten or more counts. The chain links TRBV29-1 to TRBJ1-1, with a tentative D call TRBD1 (5 bases). The CDR3 runs to 11 residues. CDR1 and CDR2 from the germline V gene are SQVTM and ANQGSEA. V was pared by 6 bases and J by 10 bases, with 15 bases between. CDR3 DNA sequence: TGCAGCGTGGGGGTTGGGACTAGAGCTTTCTTT. Its protein product is CSVGVGTRAFF.

This clonotype was seen many times. This chain uses TRBV6-5 with TRBJ1-2; D ambiguous. Germline-derived CDR1 and CDR2 are MNHEY and SVGAGI. The CDR3 has 14 residues. V was clipped by 9 bases and J by 3 bases, with 17 bases between them. The CDR3 DNA reads as TGTGCCAGTCGTGGGCCCAGGATGTACTATGGCTACACCTTC. It specifies CASRGPRMYYGYTF.

This clonotype was detected ten times or more. The rearrangement links TRBV6-2 or TRBV6-3 to TRBJ1-6, with a possible D match to TRBD1 (6 bases). Trimming removed 3 bases from V and 0 bases from J, with 15 bases in between. CDR1 is MNHEY and CDR2 is SVGEGT in the germline V gene. The CDR3 extends over 18 amino acids. As DNA, the CDR3 is TGTGCCAGCAGTTATCGCAGGGGTTCATCCTCCTATAATTCACCCCTCCACTTT. Its translation: CASSYRRGSSSYNSPLHF.

This clonotype was observed at least ten times. V usage is TRBV7-9 and J usage is TRBJ2-3; 7 nucleotides line up with TRBD1. Germline CDR1 and CDR2: SEHNR and FQNEAQ (reference sequence). CDR3 size: 17 residues. The ends lost 8 bases at V and 0 bases at J; junction bases unmatched: 14. In DNA, the CDR3 is TGTGCCAGCGGCAGGTCGGGACAGATAATTAGCACAGATACGCAGTATTTT. Translated, it gives CASGRSGQIISTDTQYF. Full variable domain (rest looked up from reference TRBV7-9 and TRBJ2-3): DTGVSQNPRHKITKRGQNVTFRCDPISEHNRLYWYRQTLGQGPEFLTYFQNEAQLEKSRLLSDRFSAERPKGSFSTLEIQRTEQGDSAMYLCASGRSGQIISTDTQYFGPGTRLTVL.

This clonotype was recorded many times. The DNA is left out, because the CDR3 cannot be placed on it with certainty; the CDR3 is given as TCRdb lists it. The rearrangement links TRBV6-2 or TRBV6-3 to TRBJ2-1; TRBD2, the D gene given by the table, was not confirmed from the DNA. The CDR3 is 16 amino acids in total, end residues counted. Germline lookup yields CDR1 MNHEY and CDR2 SVGEGT. The CDR3 sequence: CASSSSRGLATNEQFF.

In this sample, this clonotype turned up many times. The chain combines TRBV6-1 with TRBJ2-5, with D perhaps TRBD1 (5 bases). Trimming pared 5 bases from V and 5 bases from J, leaving 15 bases between. Germline V lookup: CDR1 MNHNS, CDR2 SASEGT. This CDR3 is built from 14 residues. CDR3 residues: CASSPPRDEETQYF. For the CDR3, the DNA is TGTGCCAGCAGTCCCCCCAGGGATGAGGAGACCCAGTACTTC.

This clonotype was detected ten times or more. The V and J genes are TRBV4-2 and TRBJ2-2; D is uncertain. Trimming removed 3 bases at V and 4 bases at J, with 18 bases between. CDR1 and CDR2 (germline): LGHNA, YNFKEQ. This CDR3 contains 17 residues. CDR3 bases: TGTGCCAGCAGCCATTCGCCGTGGGTCTCCCCCACCGGGGAGCTGTTTTTT. Protein product: CASSHSPWVSPTGELFF.

This clonotype occurred many times. The chain is built from TRBV4-3 and TRBJ1-2; TRBD1 is a possible D gene (5 bases). V dropped 4 bases and J dropped 0 bases, with 12 bases sitting between them. This CDR3 is built from 15 residues. Germline-derived CDR1 and CDR2 are LGHNA and YSLEER. CDR3 nucleotides: TGCGCCAGCAGCCGACGGACAACCACTAACTATGGCTACACCTTC. It translates to CASSRRTTTNYGYTF.

This clonotype has at least ten counts. The rearrangement joins TRBV9 to TRBJ2-1; the match to TRBD2 covers 10 bases. V gave up 2 bases and J gave up 5 bases; unmatched junction bases: 1. The germline gives CDR1 SGDLS, CDR2 YYNGEE. The CDR3 consists of 14 residues. The CDR3 region has the DNA TGTGCCAGCAGCGTTAGCGGGGGGAACAATGAGCAGTTCTTC. This encodes CASSVSGGNNEQFF.

This clonotype has at least ten counts. V and J are TRBV10-3 and TRBJ1-5; D gene ambiguous. CDR3 length: 14 amino acids. Trimming shortened V by 0 bases and J by 4 bases, and 7 bases separated the two germline ends. In germline, CDR1 is ENHRY, CDR2 SYGVKD. DNA of the CDR3: TGTGCCATCAGTGAGTCGGGTGGAAATCAGCCCCAGCATTTT. This sequence encodes CAISESGGNQPQHF.

In its sample, this clonotype is large (0.1 to 1%). The rearrangement uses TRBV4-3 and TRBJ2-3; weak D call: TRBD2 (5 bases). The CDR3 sequence is 13 residues long. The V gene lost 4 bases and the J gene lost 6 bases, with 11 bases spanning the gap. CDR1 and CDR2 from the germline V gene are LGHNA and YSLEER. The CDR3 DNA reads as TGCGCCAGCAGCCCCCCGAGGGCCGATACGCAGTATTTT. Translation: CASSPPRADTQYF.

In its sample, this clonotype was seen many times. This chain uses TRBV30 with TRBJ1-1; D may be TRBD1 (6 bases). V lost 4 bases and J lost 3, with 12 bases in between. The CDR3 is 13 residues long. CDR1 is GTSNPN and CDR2 is SVGIG in the germline V gene (reference sequence). CDR3 sequence reads: CAWTKGGYTEAFF. As DNA, the CDR3 is TGTGCCTGGACAAAGGGGGGCTACACTGAAGCTTTCTTT.

In its sample, this clonotype was seen many times. The J gene is TRBJ2-4, the V gene TRBV19, with 8 bases matching TRBD1. The CDR3 spans 16 residues. Germline V gene sequence: CDR1 LNHDA, CDR2 SQIVND (reference sequence). V dropped 5 bases and J dropped 3; count of bases not matched to a gene: 9. CDR3 protein: CASSPQGAGDKNIQYF. The CDR3 DNA reads as TGTGCCAGTAGTCCCCAGGGGGCTGGCGACAAAAACATTCAGTACTTC. The variable domain in full, completed from reference TRBV19 and TRBJ2-4, reads DGGITQSPKYLFRKEGQNVTLSCEQNLNHDAMYWYRQDPGQGLRLIYYSQIVNDFQKGDIAEGYSVSREKKESFPLTVTSAQKNPTAFYLCASSPQGAGDKNIQYFGAGTRLSVL.